This record covers a single T cell receptor beta chain. Stated time point: cycle 4 day 1 (C4D1), after more than five weeks of nivolumab. All the patients suffered relapse after autologous stem cell transplantation, and brentuximab vedotin exposure differed. Researchers used magnetic negative selection to pull out pure CD4+ T cells from thawed PBMCs. These data belong to a study of PD-1 blockade in classical Hodgkin lymphoma. Measured with immunoSEQ multiplex PCR; TCRdb has only the in-frame clones, and not every one. The data contain around 26,000 clones, 75% to 90% of them seen just once; the ten biggest clones take up around 3.1%. The V and J ends lost 5 bases and 6 bases, in that order; junction bases with no gene match: 3. There are 13 residues in the CDR3. CDR1 and CDR2 from the germline V gene are SGHTA and FQGNSA.

The V call is TRBV7-2, the J call TRBJ2-2, with 7 bases identical to TRBD1. This receptor was identified in a human donor with classical Hodgkin lymphoma. Specimen: CD4+ T cells from blood, collected before the fourth cycle of nivolumab. CDR3: CASSAQGAGELFF. CDR3 nucleotide sequence: TGTGCCAGCAGCGCCCAGGGGGCCGGGGAGCTGTTTTTT.